These 25 T cell receptor beta chains were all obtained from the same sample, sequenced in a study of CD8 T cells in ankylosing spondylitis (dated by TCRdb to about 2017). Their target antigens are unknown. Results the study describes overall, beyond this receptor: A TCR beta motif made up of 7 to 9 highly homologous amino acid variants appeared to be characteristic of blood from ankylosing spondylitis patients.

Library construction relied on 5' RACE. For sequencing, an Illumina HiSeq 2500 was employed. The raw public reads went through TCRdb reprocessing: fastp at Q25, MiXCR clone calling, in-frame beta chains kept. Duplicate CDR3 protein sequences are folded into a single record with the most common DNA and genes. This sample lists over 600,000 distinct CDR3 sequences; 19% were detected once. 19% of the sample comes from the top ten. What was sequenced was blood, either unsorted or a sorted T cell fraction (not recorded which). The receptors stem from a male donor with ankylosing spondylitis.

The chain has TRBV20-1 and TRBJ2-7; 7 positions agree with TRBD1. V shed 0 bases, J shed 2 bases, and the junction held 10 bases outside the gene matches. The CDR3 covers 16 residues. Germline assignment: CDR1 DFQATT and CDR2 SNEGSKA (reference sequence). The DNA of the CDR3 is TGCAGTGCTAGAGAGAGGGGGAACAGGGGCGCCTACGAGCAGTACTTC. Encoded protein: CSARERGNRGAYEQYF.

V gene TRBV6-8 combines with J gene TRBJ2-7; TRBD2 matches 10 bases. Germline loops: CDR1 MNHGY, CDR2 SAAAGT. This CDR3 spans 17 amino acids. With 0 bases clipped from V and 0 bases from J, the junction kept 5 bases outside the gene matches. This CDR3 reads CASSYSIKREGSYEQYF. CDR3 coding DNA: TGTGCCAGCAGTTACTCGATAAAGCGGGAGGGCTCCTACGAGCAGTACTTC.

This clonotype appeared a few times. V gene TRBV12-3 or TRBV12-4 combines with J gene TRBJ2-7, with D maybe TRBD2 (6 bases). The CDR3 is 16 amino acids. Trimming stripped 5 bases from V and 4 bases from J, with 21 bases between. CDR3 loop: CASSPSGLGGLYEQYF. CDR3 in DNA: TGTGCCAGCAGTCCGTCCGGGTTGGGGGGTCTTTACGAGCAGTACTTC.

In this sample, this clonotype turned up a few times. The rearrangement joins TRBV11-1 to TRBJ2-1; possible D gene TRBD1, 5 bases. V lost 5 bases and J 1 base, leaving 12 bases between the germline ends. The germline V gene has CDR1 SGHAT and CDR2 FQDESV (reference sequence). The CDR3 runs to 15 residues. CDR3: CASSPPGWSYNEQFF. Here the CDR3 DNA reads TGTGCCAGCAGCCCCCCAGGGTGGTCCTACAATGAGCAGTTCTTC.

The gene calls are TRBV2 and TRBJ2-3; TRBD2 aligns across 9 bases. The CDR3 contains 14 residues. The trim removed 7 bases at V and 6 bases at J, leaving 8 bases unmatched. Germline values: CDR1 SNHLY, CDR2 FYNNEI. CDR3: CASTAGGLLDTQYF. As DNA, the CDR3 is TGTGCCAGCACGGCGGGGGGGCTTTTGGATACGCAGTATTTT.

The chain combines TRBV12-3 or TRBV12-4 with TRBJ1-4; perhaps TRBD1 as D (6 bases). The CDR3 consists of 14 residues. With 3 bases removed from V and 3 bases from J, the gap between germline ends came to 8 bases. The CDR3 reads CASSFSGANEKLFF. For the CDR3, the DNA is TGTGCCAGCAGTTTTTCAGGGGCTAATGAAAAACTGTTTTTT.

The chain joins TRBV7-6 to TRBJ2-1; 10 bases map to TRBD1. CDR3 length: 15 residues. V lost 2 bases to trimming and J lost 8 bases; unmatched junction nucleotides: 6. Looked up from germline, CDR1 is SGHVS and CDR2 is FNYEAQ. CDR3 region: CASSLQGQGIDEQFF. CDR3 in DNA: TGTGCCAGCAGCTTACAGGGACAGGGGATCGATGAGCAGTTCTTC. Based on the CDR3 plus reference TRBV7-6 and TRBJ2-1, the full variable domain is GAGVSQSPRYKVTKRGQDVALRCDPISGHVSLYWYRQALGQGPEFLTYFNYEAQQDKSGLPNDRFSAERPEGSISTLTIQRTEQRDSAMYRCASSLQGQGIDEQFFGPGTRLTVL.

The chain uses TRBV30 and TRBJ2-7; 7 nucleotides agree with TRBD1. CDR1 and CDR2 (germline): GTSNPN, SVGIG (reference sequence). The ends lost 2 bases at V and 9 bases at J; junction bases unmatched: 16. The length of the CDR3 is 15 residues. CDR3 sequence reads: CAWSPLTGVKGGQYF. The CDR3 DNA reads TGTGCCTGGAGTCCTCTAACAGGGGTGAAGGGTGGGCAGTACTTC.

A few counts support this clonotype. The chain is built from TRBV20-1 and TRBJ2-7; 8 bases are a match to TRBD1. The CDR3 runs to 17 residues. Germline-derived CDR1 and CDR2 are DFQATT and SNEGSKA (reference sequence). V dropped 1 base and J dropped 5; count of bases not matched to a gene: 16. CDR3 sequence: CSARGPPGQGFSDEQYF. CDR3 nucleotide sequence: TGCAGTGCTAGAGGGCCACCCGGACAGGGTTTTTCGGACGAGCAGTACTTC.

This chain links TRBV30 with TRBJ2-1; 11 positions agree with TRBD2. CDR1 is GTSNPN, CDR2 SVGIG, per germline (reference sequence). This CDR3 contains 16 residues. The J segment lost 4 bases and the V segment lost 5 bases, leaving 10 bases of the junction unmatched. In DNA, the CDR3 is TGTGCCTGGTGGGCTAGCGGGGGGAAAGGTTACAATGAGCAGTTCTTC. Translating it yields CAWWASGGKGYNEQFF.

This clonotype was seen a handful of times. The chain couples TRBV28 to TRBJ1-5; unclear D gene. The V end was cut by 7 bases, the J end by 1 base, with 5 bases between. This CDR3 spans 12 amino acids. Germline V gene data show CDR1 as MDHEN and CDR2 as SYDVKM. In DNA, the CDR3 is TGTGCCAGCACCGAGAGCAATCAGCCCCAGCATTTT. Translation: CASTESNQPQHF.

The rearrangement joins TRBV13 to TRBJ2-7, with 9 bases matching TRBD2. V trimming: 0 bases; J trimming: 5 bases; junction bases outside the gene matches: 8. Germline values: CDR1 PRHDT, CDR2 FYEKMQ (reference sequence). The CDR3 spans 16 residues. CDR3 DNA sequence: TGTGCCAGCAGCTTAGGCCTCCAGACTAGCGGTGACGAGCAGTACTTC. Encoded protein: CASSLGLQTSGDEQYF.

The chain combines TRBV28 with TRBJ1-4, with D possibly matching TRBD1 (5 bases). From germline, CDR1 is MDHEN and CDR2 SYDVKM. The CDR3 extends over 13 amino acids. Deletions cut 8 bases from V and 8 bases from J, with 15 bases between. CDR3 residues: CASGTPRKEKLFF. The CDR3, as DNA: TGTGCCAGCGGGACCCCAAGGAAGGAAAAACTGTTTTTT.

V and J are TRBV2 and TRBJ1-5, with 8 bases identical to TRBD1. V lost 8 bases, J lost 4 bases, and 10 bases stayed unmatched. This CDR3 contains 15 residues. Germline loops: CDR1 SNHLY, CDR2 FYNNEI. CDR3 protein: CASSDRAFRNQPQHF. CDR3 sequence (DNA): TGTGCCAGCTCGGACAGGGCTTTTAGGAATCAGCCCCAGCATTTT.

This chain uses TRBV29-1 with TRBJ2-3; 8 bases match TRBD2. J lost 6 bases, V lost 6 bases, and 2 bases had no gene match. The CDR3 is 11 amino acids. Germline V CDR1 and CDR2: SQVTM, ANQGSEA. CDR3 residues: CSVPGGDTQYF. Here the CDR3 DNA reads TGCAGCGTCCCGGGGGGGGATACGCAGTATTTT.

This clonotype was picked up a small number of times. The chain carries TRBV20-1 and TRBJ2-5; possibly TRBD2 for D (6 bases). The V end lost 5 bases, the J end lost 3 bases, and 10 bases lay between the germline ends. The CDR3 contains 12 residues. Per the germline V gene, CDR1 is DFQATT and CDR2 is SNEGSKA (reference sequence). The CDR3 sequence: CSAGGLKETQYF. DNA of the CDR3: TGCAGTGCTGGGGGACTGAAAGAGACCCAGTACTTC.

This clonotype has ten or more counts. J is TRBJ2-6 and V is TRBV5-6; D not resolved. The length of the CDR3 is 18 residues. V shed 2 bases and J shed 0 bases, with 15 bases lying between them. Germline lookup yields CDR1 SGHDT and CDR2 YYEEEE. CDR3 amino acids: CASSFDPHTYSGANVLTF. CDR3 nucleotides: TGTGCCAGCAGCTTCGACCCACATACTTACTCTGGGGCCAACGTCCTGACTTTC.

The genes are TRBV15 and TRBJ1-2, with D possibly TRBD1 on 5 matching bases. CDR3 size: 16 residues. Germline assignment: CDR1 LNHNV and CDR2 YYDKDF (reference sequence). V was cut by 1 base and J by 0 bases, with 12 bases left in between. The CDR3 spells CATSRGGGQANYGYTF. The CDR3 nucleotides are TGTGCCACCAGCAGAGGTGGGGGTCAAGCTAACTATGGCTACACCTTC.

This clonotype was seen just once. The rearrangement uses TRBV20-1 and TRBJ2-3, with D tentatively TRBD1 or TRBD2 (5 bases each). Germline-derived CDR1 and CDR2 are DFQATT and SNEGSKA (reference sequence). This CDR3 is 14 amino acids long. V lost 4 bases and J 6 bases, leaving 17 bases between the germline ends. CDR3 region: CSATPGRQEDTQYF. CDR3 DNA: TGCAGTGCTACCCCGGGACGGCAAGAGGATACGCAGTATTTT.

J is TRBJ2-3 and V is TRBV11-2, with TRBD2 identical over 8 bases. V trimming: 3 bases; J trimming: 5 bases; junction bases outside the gene matches: 4. Germline values: CDR1 SGHAT, CDR2 FQNNGV. There are 14 residues in the CDR3. The CDR3 nucleotides read TGTGCCAGCAGCTTGGGACTAGGAAGAGATACGCAGTATTTT. It translates to CASSLGLGRDTQYF.

This clonotype has ten or more counts. V and J are TRBV5-1 and TRBJ2-3; D gene uncertain. Germline assignment: CDR1 SGHRS and CDR2 YFSETQ. This CDR3 contains 15 residues. The V gene lost 0 bases and the J gene lost 0 bases, with 8 bases spanning the gap. The CDR3 nucleotides are TGCGCCAGCAGCTTGGGGATCCAGAGCACAGATACGCAGTATTTT. This gives the protein CASSLGIQSTDTQYF.

The chain carries TRBV7-9 and TRBJ1-1, with 9 nucleotides matching TRBD1. In germline, CDR1 is SEHNR, CDR2 FQNEAQ (reference sequence). This CDR3 spans 15 amino acids. The ends lost 2 bases at V and 6 bases at J; junction bases unmatched: 7. CDR3 amino acids: CASSLIGQGSPEAFF. CDR3 DNA sequence: TGTGCCAGCAGCTTAATCGGACAGGGGTCTCCTGAAGCTTTCTTT. The full variable domain, with the rest looked up from reference TRBV7-9 and TRBJ1-1, is DTGVSQNPRHKITKRGQNVTFRCDPISEHNRLYWYRQTLGQGPEFLTYFQNEAQLEKSRLLSDRFSAERPKGSFSTLEIQRTEQGDSAMYLCASSLIGQGSPEAFFGQGTRLTVV.

This chain connects TRBV12-3 or TRBV12-4 to TRBJ1-4; a possible D gene is TRBD1 (5 bases). CDR3 size: 15 residues. V shed 2 bases and J shed 4 bases, with 11 bases lying between them. The CDR3 bases are TGTGCCAGCAGTTTAAGACAGCGCTATAATGAAAAACTGTTTTTT. Its protein is CASSLRQRYNEKLFF.

At least ten counts were recorded for this clonotype. The V and J genes are TRBV29-1 and TRBJ1-2; 11 bases map to TRBD1. V lost 2 bases to trimming and J lost 7 bases; unmatched junction nucleotides: 12. CDR3 length equals 16 residues. Germline V lookup: CDR1 SQVTM, CDR2 ANQGSEA. Here the CDR3 DNA reads TGCAGCGTTGAATTGGACAGGGGGCGCCTGTGGGGTGGCTACACCTTC. This codes for CSVELDRGRLWGGYTF. Looking up the rest from reference TRBV29-1 and TRBJ1-2 gives the full variable domain: SAVISQKPSRDICQRGTSLTIQCQVDSQVTMMFWYRQQPGQSLTLIATANQGSEATYESGFVIDKFPISRPNLTFSTLTVSNMSPEDSSIYLCSVELDRGRLWGGYTFGSGTRLTVV.

The chain combines TRBV9 with TRBJ1-2; 7 positions agree with TRBD1. The germline V gene encodes CDR1 SGDLS and CDR2 YYNGEE. Trimming cost V 0 bases and J 4 bases; bases outside gene matches: 9. The CDR3 extends over 16 amino acids. CDR3: CASSVEAGQDGYGYTF. The CDR3, as DNA: TGTGCCAGCAGCGTAGAGGCAGGACAGGACGGCTATGGCTACACCTTC.